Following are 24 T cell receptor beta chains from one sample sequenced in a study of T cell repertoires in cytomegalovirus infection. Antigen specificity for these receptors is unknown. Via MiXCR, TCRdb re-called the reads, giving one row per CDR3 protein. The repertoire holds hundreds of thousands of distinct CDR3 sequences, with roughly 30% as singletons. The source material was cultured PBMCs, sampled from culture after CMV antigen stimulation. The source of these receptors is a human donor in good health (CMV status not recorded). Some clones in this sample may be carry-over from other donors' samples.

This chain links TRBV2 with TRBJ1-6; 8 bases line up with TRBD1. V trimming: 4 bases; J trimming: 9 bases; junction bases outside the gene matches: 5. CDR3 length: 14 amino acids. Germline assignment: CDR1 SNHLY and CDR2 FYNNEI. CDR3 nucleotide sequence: TGTGCCAGCAGTGGAGGGACAGGACGTTCACCCCTCCACTTT. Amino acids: CASSGGTGRSPLHF. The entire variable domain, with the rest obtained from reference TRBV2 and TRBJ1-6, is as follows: EPEVTQTPSHQVTQMGQEVILRCVPISNHLYFYWYRQILGQKVEFLVSFYNNEISEKSEIFDDQFSVERPDGSNFTLKIRSTKLEDSAMYFCASSGGTGRSPLHFGNGTRLTVT.

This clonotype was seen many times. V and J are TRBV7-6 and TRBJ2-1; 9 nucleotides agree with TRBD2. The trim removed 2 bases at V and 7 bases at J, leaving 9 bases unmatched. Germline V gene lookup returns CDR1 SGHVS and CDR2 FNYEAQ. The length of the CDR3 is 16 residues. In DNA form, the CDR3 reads TGTGCCAGCAGCTTATTGGCCGGCGGGAGGGGTAATGAGCAGTTCTTC. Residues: CASSLLAGGRGNEQFF.

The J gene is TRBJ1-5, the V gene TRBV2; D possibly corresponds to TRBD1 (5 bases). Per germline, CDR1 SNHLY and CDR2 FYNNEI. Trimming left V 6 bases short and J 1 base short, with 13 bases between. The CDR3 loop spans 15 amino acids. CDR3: CASSILRESNQPQHF. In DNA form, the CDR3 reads TGTGCCAGCAGCATACTCAGGGAGAGCAATCAGCCCCAGCATTTT.

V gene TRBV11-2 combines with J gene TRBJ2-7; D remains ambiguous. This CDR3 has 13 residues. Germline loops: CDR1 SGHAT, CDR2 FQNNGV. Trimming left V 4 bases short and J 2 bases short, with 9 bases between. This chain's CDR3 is CASSSIKAYEQYF. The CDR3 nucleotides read TGTGCCAGCAGCTCTATAAAGGCCTACGAGCAGTACTTC.

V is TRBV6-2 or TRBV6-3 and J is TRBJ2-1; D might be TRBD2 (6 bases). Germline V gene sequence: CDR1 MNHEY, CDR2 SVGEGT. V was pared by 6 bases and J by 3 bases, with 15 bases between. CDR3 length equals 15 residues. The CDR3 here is CASRESAGRYNEQFF. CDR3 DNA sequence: TGTGCCAGCAGAGAGTCGGCGGGACGCTACAATGAGCAGTTCTTC.

CDR3 coding DNA: TGTGCCAGCAGCCATTTGTCTAGCGGGGGACGGGATACGCAGTATTTT. This codes for CASSHLSSGGRDTQYF. This chain connects TRBV4-2 to TRBJ2-3; 10 nucleotides line up with TRBD2. Losses at the gene ends were 3 bases for V and 6 bases for J; bases not matched to a gene: 9. Germline V gives CDR1 LGHNA, CDR2 YNFKEQ. This CDR3 region has 16 residues.

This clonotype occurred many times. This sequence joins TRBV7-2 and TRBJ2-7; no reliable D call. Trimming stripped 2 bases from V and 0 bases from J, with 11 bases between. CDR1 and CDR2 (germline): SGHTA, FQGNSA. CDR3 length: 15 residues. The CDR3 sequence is CASSLFWGSSYEQYF. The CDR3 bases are TGTGCCAGCAGCTTATTTTGGGGTAGCTCCTACGAGCAGTACTTC.

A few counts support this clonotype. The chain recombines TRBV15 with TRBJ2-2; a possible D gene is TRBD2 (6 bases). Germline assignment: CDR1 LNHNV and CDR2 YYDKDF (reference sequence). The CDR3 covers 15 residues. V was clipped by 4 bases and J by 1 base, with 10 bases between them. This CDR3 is CATSMGLENTGELFF. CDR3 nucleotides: TGTGCCACCAGCATGGGACTGGAGAACACCGGGGAGCTGTTTTTT.

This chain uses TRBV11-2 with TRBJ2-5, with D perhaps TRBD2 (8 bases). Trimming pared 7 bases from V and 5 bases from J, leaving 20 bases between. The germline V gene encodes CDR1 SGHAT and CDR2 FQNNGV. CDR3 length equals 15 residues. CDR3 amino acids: CASTLQGTREETQYF. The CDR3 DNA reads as TGTGCCAGCACCCTACAGGGGACTAGAGAGGAGACCCAGTACTTC.

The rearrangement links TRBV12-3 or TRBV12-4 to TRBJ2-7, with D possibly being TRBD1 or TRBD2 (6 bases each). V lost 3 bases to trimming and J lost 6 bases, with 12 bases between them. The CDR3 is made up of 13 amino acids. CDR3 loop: CASSFSGGGEQYF. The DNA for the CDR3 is TGTGCCAGCAGTTTTTCCGGGGGCGGCGAGCAGTACTTC.

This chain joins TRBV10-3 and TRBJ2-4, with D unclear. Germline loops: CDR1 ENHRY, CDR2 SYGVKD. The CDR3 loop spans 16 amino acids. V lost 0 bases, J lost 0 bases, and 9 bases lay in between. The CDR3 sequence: CAISESTGSAKNIQYF. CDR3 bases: TGTGCCATCAGTGAGTCGACGGGCTCAGCCAAAAACATTCAGTACTTC.

CDR3 protein: CASSWDRGFWGSGNTIYF. As DNA, the CDR3 is TGTGCCAGCAGTTGGGACAGGGGTTTTTGGGGCTCTGGAAACACCATATATTTT. This chain links TRBV12-3 or TRBV12-4 with TRBJ1-3; 10 bases are a match to TRBD1. The CDR3 is 18 amino acids. The trim removed 4 bases at V and 0 bases at J, leaving 9 bases unmatched.

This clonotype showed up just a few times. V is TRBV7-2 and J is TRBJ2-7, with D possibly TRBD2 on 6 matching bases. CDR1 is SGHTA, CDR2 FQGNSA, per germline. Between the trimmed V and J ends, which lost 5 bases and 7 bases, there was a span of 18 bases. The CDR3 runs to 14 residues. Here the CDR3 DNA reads TGTGCCAGCAGCCTAAAACTGGGGGGTGGGGAGCAGTACTTC. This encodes CASSLKLGGGEQYF.

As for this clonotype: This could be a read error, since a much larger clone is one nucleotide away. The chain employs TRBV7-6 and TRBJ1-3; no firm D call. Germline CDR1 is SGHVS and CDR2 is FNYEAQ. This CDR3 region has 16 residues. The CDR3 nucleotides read TGTGCCAGCAGCTTAGGGGTCTCTGTTTCTGGAAACACCATATCTTTT. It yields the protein CASSLGVSVSGNTISF.

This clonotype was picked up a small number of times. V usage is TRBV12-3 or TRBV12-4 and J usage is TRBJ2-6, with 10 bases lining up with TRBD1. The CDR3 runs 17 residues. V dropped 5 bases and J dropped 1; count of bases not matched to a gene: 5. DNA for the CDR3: TGTGCCAGCAGTCGGACAGGGGGATTGTCTGGGGCCAACGTCCTGACTTTC. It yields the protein CASSRTGGLSGANVLTF.

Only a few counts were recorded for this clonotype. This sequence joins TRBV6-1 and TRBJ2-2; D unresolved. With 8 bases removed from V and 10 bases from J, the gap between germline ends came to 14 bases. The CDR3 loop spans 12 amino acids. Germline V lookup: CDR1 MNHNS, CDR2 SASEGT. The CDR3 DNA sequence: TGTGCCAGCGGCCTAAGGTCCGCGGAGCTGTTTTTT. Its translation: CASGLRSAELFF.

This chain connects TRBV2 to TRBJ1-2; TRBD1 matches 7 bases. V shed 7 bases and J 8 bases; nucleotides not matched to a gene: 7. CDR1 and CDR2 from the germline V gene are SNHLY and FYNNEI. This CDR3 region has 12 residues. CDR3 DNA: TGTGCCAGCACCCGGAACAGGGGAGGCTACACCTTC. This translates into CASTRNRGGYTF.

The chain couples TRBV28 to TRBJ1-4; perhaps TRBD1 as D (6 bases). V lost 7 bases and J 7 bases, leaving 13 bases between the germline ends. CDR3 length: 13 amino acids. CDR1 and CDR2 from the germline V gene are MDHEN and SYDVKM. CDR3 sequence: CASNLGGGEKLFF. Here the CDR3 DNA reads TGTGCCAGCAACCTGGGAGGGGGTGAAAAACTGTTTTTT.

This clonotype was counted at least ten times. This chain's CDR3 is CASSLANHPTDTQYF. The DNA of the CDR3 is TGTGCCAGCAGCTTAGCAAACCACCCCACAGATACGCAGTATTTT. The V call is TRBV7-8, the J call TRBJ2-3; D not resolved. CDR1 is SGHVS, CDR2 FQNEAQ, per germline. The CDR3 is made up of 15 amino acids. Trimming stripped 0 bases from V and 2 bases from J, with 9 bases between.

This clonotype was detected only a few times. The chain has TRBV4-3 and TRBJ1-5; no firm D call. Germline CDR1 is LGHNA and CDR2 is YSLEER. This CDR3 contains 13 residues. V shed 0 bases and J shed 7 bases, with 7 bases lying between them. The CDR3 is CASSQDLGQPQHF. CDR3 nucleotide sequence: TGCGCCAGCAGCCAAGATCTGGGACAGCCCCAGCATTTT.

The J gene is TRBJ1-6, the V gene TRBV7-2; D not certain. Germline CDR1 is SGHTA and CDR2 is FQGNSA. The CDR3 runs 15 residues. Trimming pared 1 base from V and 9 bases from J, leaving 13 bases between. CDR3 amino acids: CASSLVSGMGSPLHF. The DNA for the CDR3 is TGTGCCAGCAGCTTAGTATCGGGGATGGGTTCACCCCTCCACTTT.

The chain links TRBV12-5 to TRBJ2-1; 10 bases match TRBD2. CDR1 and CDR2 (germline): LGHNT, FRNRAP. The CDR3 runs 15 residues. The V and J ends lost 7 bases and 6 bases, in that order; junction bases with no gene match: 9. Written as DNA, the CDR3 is TGTGCTAGTGTTCCCATAGCGGGGGGACCCAATGAGCAGTTCTTC. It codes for CASVPIAGGPNEQFF.

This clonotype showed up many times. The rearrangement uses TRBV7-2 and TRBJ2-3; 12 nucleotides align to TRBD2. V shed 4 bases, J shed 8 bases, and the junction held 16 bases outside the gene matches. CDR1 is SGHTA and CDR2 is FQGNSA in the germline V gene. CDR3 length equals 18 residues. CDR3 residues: CASSSLSPSGRGLGTQYF. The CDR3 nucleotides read TGTGCCAGCAGCTCCCTATCCCCTAGCGGGAGGGGTCTCGGTACGCAGTATTTT.

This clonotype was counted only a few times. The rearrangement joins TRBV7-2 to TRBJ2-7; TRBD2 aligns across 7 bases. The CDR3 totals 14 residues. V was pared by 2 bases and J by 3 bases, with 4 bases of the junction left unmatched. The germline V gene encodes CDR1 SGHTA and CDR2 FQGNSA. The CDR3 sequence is CASSLLAAGYEQYF. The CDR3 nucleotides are TGTGCCAGCAGCTTACTAGCGGCCGGCTACGAGCAGTACTTC.